This T cell receptor (beta chain) was captured by sequencing in a study of OX40 agonist ivuxolimab in advanced cancers. Study in general: Prior checkpoint blockade (anti-PD-1, anti-PD-L1 or anti-CTLA-4) was permitted; less than 45% had it.

Of note for this clone: Its antigen is not identified.

Notes on the study in general: What antigens the expanded peripheral T cells recognized was never established.

CDR1 is SGHTA and CDR2 is FQGNSA in the germline V gene. Trimming removed 1 base at V and 7 bases at J, with 11 bases between. This CDR3 is 15 amino acids long. Produced via immunoSEQ multiplex PCR; TCRdb's table is partial and in-frame only. The table lists under 80,000 clones, 86% of them singletons. The TCR sequence derives from an adult with an advanced solid tumor such as melanoma, head and neck, liver or kidney cancer. This specimen was CD4+ or CD8+ T cells sorted from blood, taken in a trial of the OX40 agonist ivuxolimab. This chain connects TRBV7-2 to TRBJ1-6, with TRBD1 as a possible D gene (6 bases). The CDR3 DNA reads as TGTGCCAGCAGCTTAGGCGGACAGCTGAATTCACCCCTCCACTTT. Translating gives CASSLGGQLNSPLHF.